These 17 T cell receptor beta chains originate from one sample sequenced in a study of T cell repertoires in cytomegalovirus infection. One entry per CDR3 protein results from TCRdb running MiXCR on the reads. The repertoire has approximately 500,000 distinct CDR3 sequences, approximately 17% of them found once; the top ten carry 20% to 30%. Material: CD8+ T cells from PBMCs. The source of these receptors is a human donor in good health (CMV status not recorded). Some clones in this sample may be carry-over from other donors' samples.

The chain combines TRBV20-1 with TRBJ2-2; D is undetermined. Trimming shortened V by 7 bases and J by 1 base, and 10 bases separated the two germline ends. CDR3 length: 13 residues. The germline gives CDR1 DFQATT, CDR2 SNEGSKA (reference sequence). The CDR3 sequence is CSVQQENTGELFF. The CDR3 nucleotides read TGCAGTGTCCAGCAGGAGAACACCGGGGAGCTGTTTTTT.

In this sample, this clonotype turned up many times. The V and J genes are TRBV7-9 and TRBJ1-1; no clear D gene. Trimming shortened V by 6 bases and J by 2 bases, and 16 bases separated the two germline ends. Per the germline V gene, CDR1 is SEHNR and CDR2 is FQNEAQ (reference sequence). The CDR3 sequence is 15 residues long. DNA of the CDR3: TGTGCCAGCAGTCCACAAGGGAGTTTTAACACTGAAGCTTTCTTT. Translating it yields CASSPQGSFNTEAFF.

This clonotype was observed at least ten times. This chain uses TRBV5-1 with TRBJ2-2; D might be TRBD1 or TRBD2, each matching 6 bases. The germline V gene has CDR1 SGHRS and CDR2 YFSETQ. The V end was cut by 0 bases, the J end by 3 bases, with 18 bases between. CDR3 size: 18 residues. CDR3: CASSLASVAGGYTGELFF. DNA of the CDR3: TGCGCCAGCAGCTTGGCCTCGGTGGCCGGGGGCTACACCGGGGAGCTGTTTTTT.

This clonotype has ten or more counts. V and J are TRBV7-8 and TRBJ1-2, with 7 nucleotides matching TRBD1. J gave up 2 bases and V 0 bases, and 6 bases lay outside the gene matches. The V gene's germline CDR1 is SGHVS and CDR2 FQNEAQ. This CDR3 has 16 residues. The DNA of the CDR3 is TGTGCCAGCAGCTTAGCGCCGCGGGACAGCAACTATGGCTACACCTTC. It encodes CASSLAPRDSNYGYTF.

This clonotype appeared a few times. V is TRBV15 and J is TRBJ1-1; D possibly corresponds to TRBD1 (5 bases). V was trimmed by 1 base and J by 2 bases, leaving 11 bases between them. The CDR3 runs 15 residues. CDR1 and CDR2 (germline): LNHNV, YYDKDF (reference sequence). The CDR3 nucleotides are TGTGCCACCAGCAGAGTGGGGGAACCCAACACTGAAGCTTTCTTT. It encodes CATSRVGEPNTEAFF.

This CDR3 is CATVGGTNEQYF. For the CDR3, the DNA is TGTGCCACGGTGGGGGGAACCAACGAGCAGTACTTC. The genes are TRBV10-3 and TRBJ2-7; D is possibly TRBD2 (6 bases). Germline CDR1 and CDR2: ENHRY and SYGVKD. The CDR3 contains 12 residues. Trimming cost V 10 bases and J 5 bases, with 15 bases left between them.

The sample holds a few counts of this clonotype. V usage is TRBV12-3 or TRBV12-4 and J usage is TRBJ1-1; D possibly corresponds to TRBD1 (6 bases). Trimming left V 6 bases short and J 8 bases short, with 10 bases between. CDR3 length: 11 residues. The CDR3 loop reads CASSQGIEAFF. The CDR3 DNA is TGTGCCAGCAGCCAGGGGATAGAAGCTTTCTTT.

In this sample, this clonotype turned up many times. The rearrangement joins TRBV6-1 to TRBJ1-1, with D unclear. Trimming stripped 11 bases from V and 0 bases from J, with 13 bases between. The CDR3 contains 13 residues. CDR1 and CDR2 from the germline V gene are MNHNS and SASEGT. Here the CDR3 DNA reads TGTGCCGTCCTTCATGGGCTGAACACTGAAGCTTTCTTT. Translation gives CAVLHGLNTEAFF.

Regarding this clonotype: A junction boundary mismatches the germline segment, possibly from a read error. J is TRBJ2-7 and V is TRBV10-3, with 9 positions matching TRBD1. Germline V CDR1 and CDR2: ENHRY, SYGVKD. This CDR3 has 12 residues. The CDR3 here is CASRDRVDEKYF. The CDR3, as DNA: TGTGCCAGCCGGGACAGGGTAGACGAGAAGTACTTC.

This clonotype has at least ten counts. CDR3 protein: CASSLGSGGPYEQYF. The CDR3 nucleotides are TGTGCCAGCAGTTTAGGTAGCGGGGGTCCCTACGAGCAGTACTTC. This rearrangement joins TRBV12-3 or TRBV12-4 to TRBJ2-7; 9 nucleotides agree with TRBD2. J lost 2 bases, V lost 1 base, and 3 bases had no gene match. This CDR3 contains 15 residues.

This clonotype has more than one count but fewer than ten. This chain uses TRBV6-1 with TRBJ1-1, with D hard to call. The CDR3 extends over 14 amino acids. V shed 2 bases and J shed 2 bases, with 9 bases lying between them. Germline CDR1 and CDR2: MNHNS and SASEGT. The CDR3 coding sequence is TGTGCCAGCAGTGAAAGAGGCAGTAACACTGAAGCTTTCTTT. Its protein is CASSERGSNTEAFF.

V gene TRBV4-1 combines with J gene TRBJ2-5; D is perhaps TRBD1 (5 bases). This CDR3 is 14 amino acids long. The germline CDR1 and CDR2 sequences are MGHRA and YSYEKL. Trimming pared 4 bases from V and 0 bases from J, leaving 9 bases between. The CDR3 region has the DNA TGCGCCAGCAGCCTATTACAGGACCAAGAGACCCAGTACTTC. Its translation: CASSLLQDQETQYF.

This clonotype was seen a few times. The chain has TRBV4-2 and TRBJ2-7; weak D call: TRBD2 (6 bases). V was pared by 0 bases and J by 7 bases, with 19 bases between. The CDR3 is 16 residues long. Per germline, CDR1 LGHNA and CDR2 YNFKEQ. Here the CDR3 reads CASSQDLLGPGSEQYF. CDR3 coding DNA: TGTGCCAGCAGCCAAGATCTTCTGGGGCCCGGGAGTGAGCAGTACTTC.

This clonotype occurred a few times. The J gene is TRBJ2-2, the V gene TRBV4-3; D might be TRBD1 or TRBD2, each matching 5 bases. Germline CDR1 is LGHNA and CDR2 is YSLEER. V lost 4 bases to trimming and J lost 4 bases, with 10 bases between them. The CDR3 totals 14 residues. The CDR3 protein is CASSLGRSTGELFF. In DNA form, the CDR3 reads TGCGCCAGCAGCCTGGGACGGTCCACCGGGGAGCTGTTTTTT.

Comment on this clonotype: This clone may be a read error of a much larger clone one base away. The V and J genes are TRBV19 and TRBJ2-1; 9 bases map to TRBD2. The trim removed 7 bases at V and 6 bases at J, leaving 16 bases unmatched. Germline V gene sequence: CDR1 LNHDA, CDR2 SQIVND (reference sequence). This CDR3 contains 17 residues. This chain's CDR3 is CASIGLTSGSPSNEQFF. Here the CDR3 DNA reads TGTGCCAGTATCGGGCTCACTAGCGGGTCCCCTTCCAATGAGCAGTTCTTC.

The chain joins TRBV7-3 to TRBJ2-1; 9 positions match TRBD2. The germline CDR1 and CDR2 sequences are SGHTA and FQGTGA. There are 15 residues in the CDR3. After removal of 2 bases from V and 5 bases from J, the junction contained 4 bases not matched to a gene. CDR3 loop: CASSLLAGGHNEQFF. The CDR3 nucleotides read TGTGCCAGCAGCTTACTCGCGGGAGGGCACAATGAGCAGTTCTTC.

This clonotype came up many times. This chain links TRBV19 with TRBJ2-2; unclear D gene. The CDR3 runs to 13 residues. The V gene lost 7 bases and the J gene lost 2 bases, with 8 bases spanning the gap. Germline values: CDR1 LNHDA, CDR2 SQIVND (reference sequence). CDR3 region: CASNLLNTGELFF. The CDR3 coding sequence is TGTGCCAGTAATTTACTTAACACCGGGGAGCTGTTTTTT.